These 14 T cell receptor beta chains share one sample of origin, sequenced in a study of blood T cells in healthy people across ages. Primed by a sample-barcoded 5' primer and a J-beta primer mix, a second PCR proceeded for roughly 6 to 12 cycles. TCRdb fed the 5' RACE reads into MiXCR, producing one record per CDR3 protein. The sample carries roughly 1.5 million distinct CDR3 sequences, approximately 39% recorded once. Sequencing input: blood. The receptor source for this set is a woman aged 18-30 years in good health.

The chain carries TRBV27 and TRBJ1-1; 9 nucleotides align to TRBD1. The CDR3 covers 16 residues. Germline CDR1 reads MNHEY; CDR2 reads SMNVEV (reference sequence). Trimming removed 3 bases from V and 3 bases from J; junction bases left unmatched: 8. The CDR3 loop is CASSFGTGIGDTEAFF. As DNA, the CDR3 is TGTGCCAGCAGTTTTGGGACAGGGATTGGGGACACTGAAGCTTTCTTT.

The V gene is TRBV13, the J gene TRBJ2-1; D unclear. The V end was cut by 5 bases, the J end by 13 bases, with 12 bases between. The CDR3 totals 11 residues. Germline CDR1 PRHDT, CDR2 FYEKMQ (reference sequence). CDR3 sequence (DNA): TGTGCCAGCAGCATTAAAGAGACCCAGTTCTTC. Translated, it gives CASSIKETQFF.

This clonotype was detected a few times. The genes are TRBV4-1 and TRBJ1-2; 8 bases map to TRBD1. The CDR3 has 16 residues. Germline assignment: CDR1 MGHRA and CDR2 YSYEKL. V shed 2 bases, J shed 0 bases, and the junction held 5 bases outside the gene matches. CDR3 residues: CASSQNPGQANYGYTF. CDR3 nucleotides: TGCGCCAGCAGCCAAAATCCGGGACAGGCTAACTATGGCTACACCTTC.

The chain joins TRBV25-1 to TRBJ1-1; TRBD1 matches 7 bases. Per germline, CDR1 MGHDK and CDR2 SYGVNS. The junction had 8 bases not matched to a gene; V was cut back by 5 bases and J by 5 bases. CDR3 length equals 14 residues. The CDR3 spells CASSQNRDSTEAFF. CDR3 DNA: TGTGCCAGCAGTCAAAATCGGGACAGTACTGAAGCTTTCTTT.

The chain links TRBV20-1 to TRBJ1-6; 10 nucleotides match TRBD1. The CDR3 consists of 14 residues. CDR1 DFQATT and CDR2 SNEGSKA come from the germline V gene (reference sequence). In DNA form, the CDR3 reads TGCAGCATACTTCGGGGGACAGGGGATTCACCCCTCCACTTT. This encodes CSILRGTGDSPLHF.

This clonotype came up many times. J is TRBJ2-6 and V is TRBV27; the match to TRBD1 covers 9 bases. This CDR3 spans 18 amino acids. The J segment lost 2 bases and the V segment lost 6 bases, leaving 11 bases of the junction unmatched. Germline V gene sequence: CDR1 MNHEY, CDR2 SMNVEV (reference sequence). CDR3 amino acids: CASRNRGQGQTGANVLTF. For the CDR3, the DNA is TGTGCCAGCAGAAACAGGGGACAGGGTCAAACTGGGGCCAACGTCCTGACTTTC.

In this sample, this clonotype turned up a few times. This chain connects TRBV4-1 to TRBJ2-1; TRBD1 might be the D (6 bases). V lost 7 bases to trimming and J lost 5 bases, with 18 bases between them. The germline gives CDR1 MGHRA, CDR2 YSYEKL. CDR3 length: 15 amino acids. CDR3 loop: CASKSTGSWDNEQFF. In nucleotides, the CDR3 is TGCGCCAGCAAGTCGACAGGTTCTTGGGACAATGAGCAGTTCTTC.

This clonotype was seen a single time. The rearrangement uses TRBV10-1 and TRBJ1-1; D is unclear. This CDR3 has 16 amino acids. Trimming removed 0 bases at V and 8 bases at J, with 19 bases between. CDR1 and CDR2 (germline): WNHNN, SYGVQD (reference sequence). DNA for the CDR3: TGCGCCAGCAGTGAGTCGACTCAGCCCTCATTTGCCGAAGCTTTCTTT. Translation: CASSESTQPSFAEAFF.

This clonotype appeared a few times. The chain recombines TRBV14 with TRBJ1-6; D gene ambiguous. Deletions cut 1 base from V and 3 bases from J, with 4 bases between. Germline CDR1 and CDR2: SGHDN and FVKESK. The CDR3 contains 14 residues. The DNA for the CDR3 is TGTGCCAGCAGCCAAGGGTACTATAATTCACCCCTCCACTTT. The encoded protein is CASSQGYYNSPLHF.

This clonotype appeared a single time. DNA for the CDR3: TGTGCCAGCAGTGAAGTGAGGTGGGGGGCCGGGGAGAGACACAATGAGCAGTTCTTC. It translates to CASSEVRWGAGERHNEQFF. The chain couples TRBV2 to TRBJ2-1; the D gene could be TRBD1 or TRBD2 (6 bases each). The germline CDR1 and CDR2 sequences are SNHLY and FYNNEI. Trimming removed 1 base from V and 5 bases from J, with 24 bases in between. The CDR3 runs 19 residues.

V is TRBV2 and J is TRBJ2-2; no definite D call. Trimming stripped 7 bases from V and 1 base from J, with 10 bases between. Germline CDR1 SNHLY, CDR2 FYNNEI. CDR3 length equals 14 residues. DNA for the CDR3: TGTGCCAGCACGAAATGGGGGAACACCGGGGAGCTGTTTTTT. Amino acid sequence: CASTKWGNTGELFF.

The chain employs TRBV28 and TRBJ1-5; D uncertain. The CDR3 runs 13 residues. Deletions cut 6 bases from V and 1 base from J, with 7 bases between. Germline values: CDR1 MDHEN, CDR2 SYDVKM. CDR3 region: CASRGLSNQPQHF. In DNA, the CDR3 is TGTGCCAGCAGGGGTTTGAGCAATCAGCCCCAGCATTTT.

This clonotype came up a few times. The CDR3 here is CATRVLEPDQETQYF. CDR3 nucleotide sequence: TGTGCCACCAGGGTACTAGAGCCAGACCAAGAGACCCAGTACTTC. V gene TRBV15 combines with J gene TRBJ2-5; maybe TRBD2 (5 bases). This CDR3 has 15 amino acids. V was pared by 6 bases and J by 0 bases, with 14 bases between. Germline V gene lookup returns CDR1 LNHNV and CDR2 YYDKDF (reference sequence).

This clonotype was detected a few times. The V call is TRBV6-5, the J call TRBJ1-2; 7 nucleotides agree with TRBD1. Germline-derived CDR1 and CDR2 are MNHEY and SVGAGI. CDR3 length: 13 amino acids. The V segment lost 6 bases and the J segment 4 bases; nucleotides outside the gene matches: 5. CDR3 sequence reads: CASSTDRLYGYTF. For the CDR3, the DNA is TGTGCCAGCAGCACGGACAGGCTCTATGGCTACACCTTC.